The clone carrying this TCR beta chain was detected a few times. Only in-frame clones appear in the TCRdb table, and some are missing; sequencing was by immunoSEQ multiplex PCR. The data hold under 40,000 clones, with 89% observed a single time. The time point: peripheral blood 6 weeks after treatment start. This sample was included in a study of PD-L1 blockade in urothelial cancer. Study details: Atezolizumab 1,200 mg was given intravenously every 3 weeks, starting 2014.

The source material was PBMCs, sampled around atezolizumab (anti-PD-L1) treatment. This sequence was found in a man at least 80 years old with urothelial cancer.

As DNA, the CDR3 is TGTGCCAGCATAAGCGGACCCGGCTACGGCTACACCTTC. Translating gives CASISGPGYGYTF. The chain couples TRBV6-1 to TRBJ1-2; no clear D gene. V shed 7 bases and J shed 8 bases, with 17 bases lying between them. In germline, CDR1 is MNHNS, CDR2 SASEGT. This CDR3 region has 13 residues.